These 2 T cell receptor beta chains share one sample of origin, sequenced in a study of Graves' ophthalmopathy and Graves' hyperthyroidism. Amplified TCR beta CDR3 regions were obtained using RNA transcripts as template. Scientists carried out first-round RT-PCR using HTBI primers and then a second-round multiplex PCR. Each CDR3 protein is one row after TCRdb ran MiXCR on the multiplex PCR reads. The profile covers about 480,000 distinct CDR3 sequences, with 13% to 15% appearing a single time and about 10% taken by the ten largest. Sequenced: blood. The receptors here all came from a woman aged 30 to 39 with Graves' ophthalmopathy.

In its sample, this clonotype was seen many times. The V and J genes are TRBV24-1 and TRBJ1-2; D possibly corresponds to TRBD1 (5 bases). The V gene's germline CDR1 is KGHDR and CDR2 SFDVKD. Trimming took 7 bases from V and 4 from J, leaving 15 bases between them. CDR3 length: 14 residues. CDR3 residues: CATSSLTDSYGYTF. The CDR3 bases are TGTGCCACCAGCTCATTGACAGACTCCTATGGCTACACCTTC.

This clonotype was found many times. The chain recombines TRBV7-9 with TRBJ2-7; 8 bases fit TRBD1. V shed 4 bases, J shed 7 bases, and the junction held 15 bases outside the gene matches. CDR3 length equals 16 residues. In germline, CDR1 is SEHNR, CDR2 FQNEAQ (reference sequence). CDR3 residues: CASSYQGQGGAGEQYF. Written as DNA, the CDR3 is TGTGCCAGCAGCTATCAAGGACAGGGCGGTGCGGGGGAGCAGTACTTC.